The 13 T cell receptor beta chains listed next were all sequenced from one sample in a study of T cells after yellow fever vaccination. One entry per CDR3 protein, called by TCRdb with MiXCR from the 5' RACE reads. The sample lists 250,000 to 400,000 distinct CDR3 sequences, approximately 4.3% occurring once. Sample: PBMCs, taken 15 days after the yellow fever booster vaccination. Receptor source: a man younger than 30 who received the YFV17D yellow fever vaccine.

In this sample, this clonotype turned up a few times. The CDR3 sequence: CASSFMGGAEAFF. As DNA, the CDR3 is TGTGCCAGCAGTTTTATGGGGGGCGCTGAAGCTTTCTTT. The rearrangement joins TRBV6-5 to TRBJ1-1; TRBD1 might be the D (6 bases). Germline-derived CDR1 and CDR2 are MNHEY and SVGAGI. Trimming shortened V by 4 bases and J by 6 bases, and 12 bases separated the two germline ends. This CDR3 has 13 amino acids.

The rearrangement uses TRBV30 and TRBJ1-3; D gene uncertain. This CDR3 contains 12 residues. V gave up 4 bases and J gave up 0 bases, with 4 bases separating them. Per the germline V gene, CDR1 is GTSNPN and CDR2 is SVGIG (reference sequence). This chain's CDR3 is CAWMASGNTIYF. CDR3 sequence (DNA): TGTGCCTGGATGGCCTCTGGAAACACCATATATTTT.

The chain combines TRBV4-2 with TRBJ2-1; 10 nucleotides line up with TRBD2. The CDR3 sequence is 17 residues long. V lost 0 bases and J lost 3; bases outside the gene matches: 5. The V gene's germline CDR1 is LGHNA and CDR2 YNFKEQ. CDR3 coding DNA: TGTGCCAGCAGCCAAGACGTAGCGGGGGGCTACTACAATGAGCAGTTCTTC. It codes for CASSQDVAGGYYNEQFF.

This clonotype occurred many times. The gene calls are TRBV6-5 and TRBJ2-2; 7 positions agree with TRBD2. This CDR3 comprises 17 residues. V shed 8 bases, J shed 3 bases, and the junction held 15 bases outside the gene matches. Germline values: CDR1 MNHEY, CDR2 SVGAGI. The DNA for the CDR3 is TGTGCCAGCGGCCTACCCGGGAGGCAGGGCTACACCGGGGAGCTGTTTTTT. Translated: CASGLPGRQGYTGELFF.

This clonotype was seen ten or more times. The chain has TRBV7-2 and TRBJ1-6; D not resolved. The CDR3 extends over 14 amino acids. V was trimmed by 4 bases and J by 8 bases, leaving 12 bases between them. Germline V gene lookup returns CDR1 SGHTA and CDR2 FQGNSA. The CDR3 DNA is TGTGCCAGCAGCTGGTCCCCTTATGATTCACCCCTCCACTTT. Its protein is CASSWSPYDSPLHF.

This clonotype was observed at least ten times. The V and J genes are TRBV6-5 and TRBJ1-2; 8 positions agree with TRBD1. Germline trimming cut 6 bases from V and 4 bases from J; bases unmatched to any gene: 4. The length of the CDR3 is 13 residues. The germline V gene has CDR1 MNHEY and CDR2 SVGAGI. The CDR3 nucleotides read TGTGCCAGCAGGCCTGGACAGGGCTATGGCTACACCTTC. It yields the protein CASRPGQGYGYTF.

This chain joins TRBV18 and TRBJ1-2; D is unclear. CDR1 KGHSH and CDR2 LQKENI come from the germline V gene. CDR3 length: 17 amino acids. Trimming pared 2 bases from V and 2 bases from J, leaving 18 bases between. CDR3 region: CASSPMEGPFTNYGYTF. CDR3 sequence (DNA): TGTGCCAGCTCACCAATGGAAGGGCCCTTCACCAACTATGGCTACACCTTC.

Only a few counts were recorded for this clonotype. V usage is TRBV5-1 and J usage is TRBJ2-5, with D uncertain. The CDR3 consists of 15 residues. CDR1 SGHRS and CDR2 YFSETQ come from the germline V gene. Trimming shortened V by 0 bases and J by 2 bases, and 11 bases separated the two germline ends. The CDR3 here is CASSLAPTSQETQYF. The CDR3 DNA sequence: TGCGCCAGCAGCTTGGCCCCTACCTCGCAAGAGACCCAGTACTTC.

In its sample, this clonotype was seen many times. The chain couples TRBV20-1 to TRBJ2-2; weak D call: TRBD1 (6 bases). V was trimmed by 0 bases and J by 7 bases, leaving 15 bases between them. CDR3 size: 15 residues. CDR1 and CDR2 from the germline V gene are DFQATT and SNEGSKA (reference sequence). Here the CDR3 DNA reads TGCAGTGCTAGAGACAAAGGGGGTTGGAGCGGGGAGCTGTTTTTT. It specifies CSARDKGGWSGELFF.

The chain links TRBV6-1 to TRBJ2-7; D may be TRBD2 (5 bases). This CDR3 contains 10 residues. Per germline, CDR1 MNHNS and CDR2 SASEGT. V lost 10 bases and J 2 bases, leaving 6 bases between the germline ends. CDR3 protein: CATGTYEQYV. CDR3 nucleotide sequence: TGTGCCACCGGGACCTACGAGCAGTACGTC.

The chain employs TRBV12-5 and TRBJ2-2, with a tentative D call TRBD2 (5 bases). CDR1 is LGHNT and CDR2 is FRNRAP in the germline V gene. This CDR3 has 17 residues. The V end was cut by 0 bases, the J end by 5 bases, with 16 bases between. Here the CDR3 DNA reads TGTGCTAGTGGTTTGGTACGTTGGCTAGCTGGGACCGGGGAGCTGTTTTTT. It codes for CASGLVRWLAGTGELFF.

This clonotype was observed at least ten times. This chain joins TRBV6-6 and TRBJ2-7; D unclear. Germline V gene lookup returns CDR1 MNHNY and CDR2 SVGAGI (reference sequence). The CDR3 runs 14 residues. V was shortened by 2 bases and J by 2 bases, with 10 bases between the two germline ends. As DNA, the CDR3 is TGTGCCAGCAGTTACGGGCCCCCTACCTACGAGCAGTACTTC. This sequence encodes CASSYGPPTYEQYF.

V and J are TRBV6-5 and TRBJ1-5; D is ambiguous. CDR3 size: 16 residues. Trimming removed 4 bases at V and 15 bases at J, with 28 bases between. Germline CDR1 is MNHEY and CDR2 is SVGAGI. CDR3 loop: CASSLTPESSISPRHF. CDR3 nucleotide sequence: TGTGCCAGCAGTTTAACGCCGGAGAGTTCTATCAGCCCCAGGCATTTT.